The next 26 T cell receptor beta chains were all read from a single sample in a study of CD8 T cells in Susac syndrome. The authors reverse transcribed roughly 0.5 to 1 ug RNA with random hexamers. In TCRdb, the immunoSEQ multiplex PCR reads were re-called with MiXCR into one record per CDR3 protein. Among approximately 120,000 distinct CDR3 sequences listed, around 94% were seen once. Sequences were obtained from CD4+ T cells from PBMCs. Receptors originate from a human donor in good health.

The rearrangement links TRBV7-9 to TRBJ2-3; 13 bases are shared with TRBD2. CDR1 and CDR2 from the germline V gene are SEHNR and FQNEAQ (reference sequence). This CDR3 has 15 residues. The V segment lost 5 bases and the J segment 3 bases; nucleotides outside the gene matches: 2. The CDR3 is CASSPTSGRTDTQYF. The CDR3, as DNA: TGTGCCAGCAGCCCGACTAGCGGGAGGACAGATACGCAGTATTTT.

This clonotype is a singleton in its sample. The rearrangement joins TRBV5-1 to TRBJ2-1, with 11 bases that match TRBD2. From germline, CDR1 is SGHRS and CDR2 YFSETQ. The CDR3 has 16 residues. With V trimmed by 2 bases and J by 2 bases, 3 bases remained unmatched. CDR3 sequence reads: CASSFLAGGTYNEQFF. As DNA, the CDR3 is TGCGCCAGCAGCTTCCTAGCGGGAGGCACCTACAATGAGCAGTTCTTC.

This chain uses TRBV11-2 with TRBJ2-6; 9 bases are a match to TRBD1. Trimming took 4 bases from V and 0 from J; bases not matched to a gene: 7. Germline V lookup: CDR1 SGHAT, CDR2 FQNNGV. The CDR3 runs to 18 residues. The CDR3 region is CASSSTGGRGSGANVLTF. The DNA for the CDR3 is TGTGCCAGCAGCTCTACAGGGGGCAGGGGCTCTGGGGCCAACGTCCTGACTTTC.

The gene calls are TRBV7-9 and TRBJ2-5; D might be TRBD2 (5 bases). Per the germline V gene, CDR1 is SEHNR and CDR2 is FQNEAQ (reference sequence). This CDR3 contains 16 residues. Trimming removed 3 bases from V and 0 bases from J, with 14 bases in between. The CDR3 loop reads CASSFARGRDQETQYF. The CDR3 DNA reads TGTGCCAGCAGCTTCGCCCGGGGAAGGGACCAAGAGACCCAGTACTTC.

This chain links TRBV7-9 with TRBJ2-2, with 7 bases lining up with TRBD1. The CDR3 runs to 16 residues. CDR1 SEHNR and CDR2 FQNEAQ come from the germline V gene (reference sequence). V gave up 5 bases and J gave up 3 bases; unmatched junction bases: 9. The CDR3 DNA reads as TGTGCCAGCAGCGCGAACAGGGGTTCGGACACCGGGGAGCTGTTTTTT. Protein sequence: CASSANRGSDTGELFF.

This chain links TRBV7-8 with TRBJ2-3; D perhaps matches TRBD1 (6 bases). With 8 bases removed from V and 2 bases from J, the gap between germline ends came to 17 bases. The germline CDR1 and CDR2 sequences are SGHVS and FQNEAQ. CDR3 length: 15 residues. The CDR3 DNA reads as TGTGCCAGCTCCTCAGGGGAGTTTATCACAGATACGCAGTATTTT. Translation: CASSSGEFITDTQYF.

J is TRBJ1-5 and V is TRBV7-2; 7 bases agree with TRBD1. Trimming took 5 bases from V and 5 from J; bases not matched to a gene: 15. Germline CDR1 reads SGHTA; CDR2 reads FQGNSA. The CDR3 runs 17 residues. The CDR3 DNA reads TGTGCCAGCAGCGGCCGACAGGGTTGGGGGTCTGATCAGCCCCAGCATTTT. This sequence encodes CASSGRQGWGSDQPQHF. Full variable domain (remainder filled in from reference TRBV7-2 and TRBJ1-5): GAGVSQSPSNKVTEKGKDVELRCDPISGHTALYWYRQSLGQGLEFLIYFQGNSAPDKSGLPSDRFSAERTGGSVSTLTIQRTQQEDSAVYLCASSGRQGWGSDQPQHFGDGTRLSIL.

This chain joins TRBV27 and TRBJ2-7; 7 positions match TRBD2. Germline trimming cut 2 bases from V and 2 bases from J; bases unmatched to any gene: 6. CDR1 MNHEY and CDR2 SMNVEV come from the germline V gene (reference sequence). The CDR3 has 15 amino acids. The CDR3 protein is CASSLRPSGPYEQYF. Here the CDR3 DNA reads TGTGCCAGCAGTTTAAGGCCTAGCGGCCCCTACGAGCAGTACTTC.

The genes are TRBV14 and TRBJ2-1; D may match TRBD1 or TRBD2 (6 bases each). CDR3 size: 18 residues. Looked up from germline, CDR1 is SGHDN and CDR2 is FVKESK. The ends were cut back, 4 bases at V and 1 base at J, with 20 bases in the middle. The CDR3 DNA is TGTGCCAGCAGCCCCACAGGGCGTGGCGGGACGTCCTACAATGAGCAGTTCTTC. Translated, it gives CASSPTGRGGTSYNEQFF.

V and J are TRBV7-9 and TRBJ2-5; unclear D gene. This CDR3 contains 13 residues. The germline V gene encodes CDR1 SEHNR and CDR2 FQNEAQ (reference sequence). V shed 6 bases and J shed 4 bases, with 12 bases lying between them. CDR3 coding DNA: TGTGCCAGCAGATCCCGGTCGAGAGAGACCCAGTACTTC. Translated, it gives CASRSRSRETQYF.

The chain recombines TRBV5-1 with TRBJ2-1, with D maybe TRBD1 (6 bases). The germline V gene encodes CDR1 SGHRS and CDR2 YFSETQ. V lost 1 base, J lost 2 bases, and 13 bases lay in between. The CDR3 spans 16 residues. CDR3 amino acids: CASSLYSGATYNEQFF. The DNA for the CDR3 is TGCGCCAGCAGCTTGTATTCAGGGGCAACCTACAATGAGCAGTTCTTC.

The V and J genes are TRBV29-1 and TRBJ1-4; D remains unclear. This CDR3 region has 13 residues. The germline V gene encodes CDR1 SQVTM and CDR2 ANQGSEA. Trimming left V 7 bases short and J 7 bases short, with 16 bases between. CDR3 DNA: TGCAGCGCCAGGAGCAGCATCCGTGAAAAACTGTTTTTT. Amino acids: CSARSSIREKLFF.

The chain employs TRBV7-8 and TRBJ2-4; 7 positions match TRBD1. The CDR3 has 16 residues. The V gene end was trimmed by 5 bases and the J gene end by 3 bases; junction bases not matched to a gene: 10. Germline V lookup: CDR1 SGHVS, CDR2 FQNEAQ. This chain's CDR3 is CASSPWVGGDKNIQYF. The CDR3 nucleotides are TGTGCCAGCAGCCCTTGGGTAGGGGGCGACAAAAACATTCAGTACTTC.

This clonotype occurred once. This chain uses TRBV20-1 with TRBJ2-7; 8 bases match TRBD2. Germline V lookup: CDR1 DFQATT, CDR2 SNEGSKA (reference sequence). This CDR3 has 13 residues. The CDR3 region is CSLWSGSSYEQYF. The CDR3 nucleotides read TGCAGCCTCTGGAGCGGGAGCTCCTACGAGCAGTACTTC.

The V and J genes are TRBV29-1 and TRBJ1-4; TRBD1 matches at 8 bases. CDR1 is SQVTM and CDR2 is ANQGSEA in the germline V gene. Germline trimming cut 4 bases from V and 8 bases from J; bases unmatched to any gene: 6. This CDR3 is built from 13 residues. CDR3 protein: CSVVRTGREKLFF. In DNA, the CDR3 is TGCAGCGTTGTAAGGACAGGGAGGGAAAAACTGTTTTTT.

Written as DNA, the CDR3 is TGTGCCAGCAGCCTCGGGACTTTCAATGAGCAGTTCTTC. Translated: CASSLGTFNEQFF. V gene TRBV7-2 combines with J gene TRBJ2-1, with TRBD2 as a possible D gene (6 bases). Germline lookup yields CDR1 SGHTA and CDR2 FQGNSA. The CDR3 spans 13 residues. V was shortened by 5 bases and J by 6 bases, with 11 bases between the two germline ends.

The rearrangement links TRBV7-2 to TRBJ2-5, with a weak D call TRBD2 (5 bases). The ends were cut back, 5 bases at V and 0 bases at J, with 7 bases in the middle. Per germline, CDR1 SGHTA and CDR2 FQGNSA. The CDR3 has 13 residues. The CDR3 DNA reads TGTGCCAGCAGCGGGCGGGACCAAGAGACCCAGTACTTC. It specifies CASSGRDQETQYF.

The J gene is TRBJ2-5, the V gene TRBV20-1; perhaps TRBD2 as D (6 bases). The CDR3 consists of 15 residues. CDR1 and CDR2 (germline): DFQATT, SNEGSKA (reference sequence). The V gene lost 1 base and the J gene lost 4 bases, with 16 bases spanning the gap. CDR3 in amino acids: CSARVPAGRGETQYF. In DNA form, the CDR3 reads TGCAGTGCTAGAGTTCCCGCGGGACGGGGAGAGACCCAGTACTTC.

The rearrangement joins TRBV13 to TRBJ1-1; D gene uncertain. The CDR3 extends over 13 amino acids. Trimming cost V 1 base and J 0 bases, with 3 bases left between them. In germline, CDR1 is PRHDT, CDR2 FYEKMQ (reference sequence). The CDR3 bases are TGTGCCAGCAGCTTAGAAGTGAACACTGAAGCTTTCTTT. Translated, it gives CASSLEVNTEAFF.

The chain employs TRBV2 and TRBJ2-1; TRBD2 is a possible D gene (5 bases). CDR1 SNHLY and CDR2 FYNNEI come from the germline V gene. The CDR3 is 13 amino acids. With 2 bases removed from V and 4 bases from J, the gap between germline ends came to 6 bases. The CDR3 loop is CASSETGYNEQFF. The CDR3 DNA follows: TGTGCCAGCAGTGAAACGGGATACAATGAGCAGTTCTTC.

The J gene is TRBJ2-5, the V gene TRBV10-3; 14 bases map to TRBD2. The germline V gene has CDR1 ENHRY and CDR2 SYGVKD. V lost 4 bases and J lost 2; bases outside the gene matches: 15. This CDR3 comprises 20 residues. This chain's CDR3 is CAISGGFVTSGRVSQETQYF. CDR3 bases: TGTGCCATCAGTGGAGGGTTTGTGACTAGCGGGAGGGTATCACAAGAGACCCAGTACTTC.

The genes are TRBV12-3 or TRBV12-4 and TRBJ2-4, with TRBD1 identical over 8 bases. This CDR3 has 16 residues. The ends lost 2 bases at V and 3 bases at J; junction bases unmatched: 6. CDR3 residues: CASSLSSGQGKNIQYF. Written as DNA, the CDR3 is TGTGCCAGCAGTTTAAGTTCAGGACAGGGCAAAAACATTCAGTACTTC.

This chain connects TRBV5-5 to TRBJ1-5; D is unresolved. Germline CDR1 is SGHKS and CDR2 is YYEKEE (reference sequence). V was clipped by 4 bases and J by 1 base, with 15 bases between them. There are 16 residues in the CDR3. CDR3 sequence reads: CASSTYGIYSNQPQHF. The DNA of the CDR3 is TGTGCCAGCAGCACGTACGGGATTTACAGCAATCAGCCCCAGCATTTT. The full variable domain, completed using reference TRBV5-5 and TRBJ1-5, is DAGVTQSPTHLIKTRGQQVTLRCSPISGHKSVSWYQQVLGQGPQFIFQYYEKEERGRGNFPDRFSARQFPNYSSELNVNALLLGDSALYLCASSTYGIYSNQPQHFGDGTRLSIL.

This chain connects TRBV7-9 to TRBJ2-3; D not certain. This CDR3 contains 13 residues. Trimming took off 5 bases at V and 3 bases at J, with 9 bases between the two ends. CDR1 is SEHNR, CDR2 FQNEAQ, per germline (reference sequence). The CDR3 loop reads CASSRVGTDTQYF. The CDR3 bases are TGTGCCAGCAGCCGAGTAGGGACAGATACGCAGTATTTT.

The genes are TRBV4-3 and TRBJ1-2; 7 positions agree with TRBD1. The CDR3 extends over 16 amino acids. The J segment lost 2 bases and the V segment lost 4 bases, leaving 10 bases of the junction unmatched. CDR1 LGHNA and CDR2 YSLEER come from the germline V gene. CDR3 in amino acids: CASSPLGQMKNYGYTF. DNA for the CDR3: TGCGCCAGCAGCCCCCTGGGACAGATGAAGAACTATGGCTACACCTTC.

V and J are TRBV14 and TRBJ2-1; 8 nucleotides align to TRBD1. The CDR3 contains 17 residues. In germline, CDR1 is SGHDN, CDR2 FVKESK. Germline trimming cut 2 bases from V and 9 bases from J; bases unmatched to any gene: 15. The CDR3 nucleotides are TGTGCCAGCAGCCAATTAGGGACAGGACAATCCAGGGGTGAGCAGTTCTTC. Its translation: CASSQLGTGQSRGEQFF.